A selection of T cell receptor beta chains follows, all from one sample in a study of cytomegalovirus exposure and HLA in healthy donors. Sequenced by immunoSEQ multiplex PCR; TCRdb stores in-frame clones only, minus some. This sample has fewer than 200,000 clones, with roughly 80% found just once. The sequenced material came from PBMCs. The receptors stem from a woman younger than 30 in good health and CMV-seronegative. Both conserved end residues are part of each CDR3. D genes are given only for firm matches. Clone sizes are given selectively: once, few, many, or a class where the clone is expanded.

d_call: .
j_call: TRBJ2-2
clone_size: few
cdr3_length: 13
v_call: TRBV7-2
cdr3_aa: CASSLVSTGELFF
cdr3_nt: TGTGCCAGCAGCTTAGTCAGCACCGGGGAGCTGTTTTTT

d_call: .
j_call: TRBJ2-1
clone_size: .
cdr3_length: 15
v_call: TRBV4-1
cdr3_aa: CASSQGLEGGNEQFF
cdr3_nt: TGCGCCAGCAGCCAAGGGCTAGAAGGTGGCAATGAGCAGTTCTTC

d_call: TRBD2
j_call: TRBJ2-1
clone_size: .
cdr3_length: 16
v_call: TRBV7-2
cdr3_aa: CASSRNSGSSYNEQFF
cdr3_nt: TGTGCCAGCAGTCGCAATAGCGGGAGCTCCTACAATGAGCAGTTCTTC

d_call: .
j_call: TRBJ1-5
clone_size: .
cdr3_length: 14
v_call: TRBV4-1
cdr3_aa: CASSQDRGRQPQHF
cdr3_nt: TGCGCCAGCAGCCAAGACAGGGGAAGGCAGCCCCAGCATTTT

d_call: .
j_call: TRBJ1-3
clone_size: .
cdr3_length: 18
v_call: TRBV7-9
cdr3_aa: CASSLSGGTGSSGNTIYF
cdr3_nt: TGTGCCAGCAGCCTCTCGGGCGGGACGGGCTCCTCTGGAAACACCATATATTTT

d_call: .
j_call: TRBJ2-2
clone_size: .
cdr3_length: 14
v_call: TRBV19
cdr3_aa: CASSIPTTTGELFF
cdr3_nt: TGTGCCAGTAGTATACCGACTACTACCGGGGAGCTGTTTTTT

d_call: .
j_call: TRBJ2-1
clone_size: .
cdr3_length: 17
v_call: TRBV7-8
cdr3_aa: CASSLLGGSGIDNEQFF
cdr3_nt: TGTGCCAGCAGCCTGCTGGGGGGTTCGGGGATCGACAATGAGCAGTTCTTC

d_call: .
j_call: TRBJ1-2
clone_size: .
cdr3_length: 14
v_call: TRBV23-1
cdr3_aa: CASSQSTAGLGYTF
cdr3_nt: TGCGCCAGCAGTCAATCTACGGCAGGGCTTGGCTACACCTTC

d_call: .
j_call: TRBJ1-2
clone_size: .
cdr3_length: 16
v_call: TRBV5-6
cdr3_aa: CASSLGGAVWAYGYTF
cdr3_nt: TGTGCCAGCAGCTTGGGGGGCGCAGTTTGGGCCTATGGCTACACCTTC

d_call: .
j_call: TRBJ2-1
clone_size: .
cdr3_length: 16
v_call: TRBV14
cdr3_aa: CASSPITGVSYNEQFF
cdr3_nt: TGTGCCAGCAGCCCAATAACAGGCGTATCCTACAATGAGCAGTTCTTC

d_call: .
j_call: TRBJ1-4
clone_size: .
cdr3_length: 13
v_call: TRBV19
cdr3_aa: CASSSRLPIRLFF
cdr3_nt: TGTGCCAGTAGTAGCAGGCTCCCCATTCGACTGTTTTTT

d_call: TRBD2
j_call: TRBJ2-3
clone_size: .
cdr3_length: 15
v_call: TRBV7-6
cdr3_aa: CASSLEAGFTDTQYF
cdr3_nt: TGTGCCAGCAGCCTCGAAGCGGGATTCACAGATACGCAGTATTTT

d_call: TRBD2
j_call: TRBJ2-7
clone_size: .
cdr3_length: 15
v_call: TRBV15
cdr3_aa: CATSRDAGVGYEQYF
cdr3_nt: TGTGCCACCAGCAGAGATGCGGGAGTCGGCTACGAGCAGTACTTC

d_call: .
j_call: TRBJ2-1
clone_size: .
cdr3_length: 15
v_call: TRBV7-6
cdr3_aa: CASSLWGESYNEQFF
cdr3_nt: TGTGCCAGCAGCTTATGGGGGGAGTCCTACAATGAGCAGTTCTTC

d_call: .
j_call: TRBJ2-7
clone_size: .
cdr3_length: 13
v_call: TRBV27
cdr3_aa: CASSLGHLYEQYF
cdr3_nt: TGTGCCAGCAGTTTGGGCCATCTCTACGAGCAGTACTTC